The clone carrying this TCR beta chain was seen more than once but under ten times. Germline CDR1 is SEHNR and CDR2 is FQNEAQ (reference sequence). The CDR3 runs 15 residues. Deletions cut 5 bases from V and 5 bases from J, with 19 bases between. This record belongs to a study of CD8 T cells in ankylosing spondylitis. TCRdb called the 5' RACE reads again in MiXCR, with one record for every CDR3 protein. The sample shows fewer than 400,000 distinct CDR3 sequences, about 15% of them seen only once. Sequencing used blood, either unsorted or a sorted T cell fraction (not recorded which). The chain employs TRBV7-9 and TRBJ2-7, with D hard to call. This TCR was recovered from a male donor with ankylosing spondylitis or in good health (not recorded which). The CDR3 region is CASSEDTMLYDEQYF. The CDR3 DNA reads as TGTGCCAGCAGCGAAGACACTATGCTTTACGACGAGCAGTACTTC.